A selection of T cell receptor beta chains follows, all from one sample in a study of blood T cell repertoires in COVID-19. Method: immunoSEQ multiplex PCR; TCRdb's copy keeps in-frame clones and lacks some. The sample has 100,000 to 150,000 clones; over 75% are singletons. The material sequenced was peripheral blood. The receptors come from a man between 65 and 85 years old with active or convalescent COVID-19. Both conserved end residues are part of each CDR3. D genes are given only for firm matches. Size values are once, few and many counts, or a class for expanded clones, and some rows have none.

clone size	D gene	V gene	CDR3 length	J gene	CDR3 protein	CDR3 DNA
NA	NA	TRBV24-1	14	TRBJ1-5	CATSESGGNQPQHF	TGTGCCACCAGTGAATCAGGGGGCAATCAGCCCCAGCATTTT
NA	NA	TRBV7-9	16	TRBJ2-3	CASSSGGGQLADTQYF	TGTGCCAGCAGCTCTGGAGGGGGCCAGTTAGCAGATACGCAGTATTTT
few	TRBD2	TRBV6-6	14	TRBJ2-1	CASSYVAGVNEQFF	TGTGCCAGCAGTTACGTAGCGGGAGTGAATGAGCAGTTCTTC
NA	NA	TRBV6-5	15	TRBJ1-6	CASDFSNSYNSPLHF	TGTGCCAGCGACTTCTCGAACTCCTATAATTCACCCCTCCACTTT
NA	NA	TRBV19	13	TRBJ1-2	CASSLRANYGYTF	TGTGCCAGTAGTCTCAGGGCAAACTATGGCTACACCTTC
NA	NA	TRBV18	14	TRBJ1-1	CASSPPYRVGEAFF	TGTGCCAGCTCACCACCTTACAGGGTTGGTGAAGCTTTCTTT
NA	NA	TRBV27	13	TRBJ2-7	CASSYRFSYEQYF	TGTGCCAGCAGTTACAGGTTCTCCTACGAGCAGTACTTC
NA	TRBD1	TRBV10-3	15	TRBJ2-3	CATARDRGETDTQYF	TGTGCCACCGCCCGGGACAGGGGCGAGACAGATACGCAGTATTTT
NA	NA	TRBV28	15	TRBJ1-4	CASSFEAGNNEKLFF	TGTGCCAGCAGTTTCGAGGCGGGCAATAATGAAAAACTGTTTTTT
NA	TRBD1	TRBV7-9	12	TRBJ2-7	CASSSKQGKVLF	TGTGCCAGCAGCTCCAAACAGGGGAAGGTCCTCTTC
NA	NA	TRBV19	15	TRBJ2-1	CASSGDKSSYNEQFF	TGTGCCAGTAGTGGGGACAAGAGCTCCTACAATGAGCAGTTCTTC
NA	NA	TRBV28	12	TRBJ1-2	CASRTANYGYTF	TGTGCCAGCAGAACAGCTAACTATGGCTACACCTTC
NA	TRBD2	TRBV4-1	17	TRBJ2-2	CASSQDTAGANTGELFF	TGCGCCAGCAGCCAAGATACGGCGGGGGCGAACACCGGGGAGCTGTTTTTT
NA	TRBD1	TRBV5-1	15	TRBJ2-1	CASSTGTGVHNEQFF	TGCGCCAGCAGTACCGGGACAGGGGTCCACAATGAGCAGTTCTTC
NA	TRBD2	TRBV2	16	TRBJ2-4	CASSDTSGLAKNIQYF	TGTGCCAGCAGCGATACTAGCGGTCTAGCCAAAAACATTCAGTACTTC
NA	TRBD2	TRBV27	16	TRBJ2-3	CASSLEGLVWADTQYF	TGTGCCAGCAGTTTAGAAGGACTAGTATGGGCAGATACGCAGTATTTT
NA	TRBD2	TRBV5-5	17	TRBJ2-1	CASSSQTSGRLNNEQFF	TGTGCCAGCAGCAGCCAGACTAGCGGGAGGCTCAACAATGAGCAGTTCTTC
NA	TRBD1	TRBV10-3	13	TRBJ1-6	CAIRDRTSSPLHF	TGTGCCATCAGGGACAGGACATCTTCACCCCTCCACTTT
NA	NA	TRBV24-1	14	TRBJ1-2	CATSELAGLEGYTF	TGTGCCACCAGTGAGCTTGCCGGTTTAGAGGGCTACACCTTC
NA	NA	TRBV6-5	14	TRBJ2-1	CASSYSGGLGEQFF	TGTGCCAGCAGTTACTCTGGAGGGTTGGGTGAGCAGTTCTTC
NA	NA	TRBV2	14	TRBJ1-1	CASSFTGTNTEAFF	TGTGCCAGCAGTTTTACAGGCACGAACACTGAAGCTTTCTTT
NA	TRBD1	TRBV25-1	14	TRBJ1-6	CASSEGQHNSPLHF	TGTGCCAGCAGTGAGGGACAGCATAATTCACCCCTCCACTTT
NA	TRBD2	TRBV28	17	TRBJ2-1	CASSSLKLAGIENEQFF	TGTGCCAGCAGTTCTCTGAAACTAGCGGGGATAGAAAATGAGCAGTTCTTC
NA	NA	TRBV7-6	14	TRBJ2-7	CASSLGNLAYEQYF	TGTGCCAGCAGCTTAGGGAATCTAGCCTACGAGCAGTACTTC
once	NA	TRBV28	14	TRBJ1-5	CASNPLSSNQPQHF	TGTGCCAGCAACCCTTTGAGCAGCAATCAGCCCCAGCATTTT
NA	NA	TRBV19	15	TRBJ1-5	CASSIASYSNQPQHF	TGTGCCAGTAGTATTGCCAGTTATAGCAATCAGCCCCAGCATTTT
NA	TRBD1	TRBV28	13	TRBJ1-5	CASSFTGERPQHF	TGTGCCAGCAGTTTTACAGGGGAGCGGCCCCAGCATTTT
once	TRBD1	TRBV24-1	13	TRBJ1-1	CATAGTANTEAFF	TGTGCCACCGCCGGGACAGCGAACACTGAAGCTTTCTTT
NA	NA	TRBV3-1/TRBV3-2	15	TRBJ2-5	CASSPTERGTWTQYF	TGTGCCAGCAGCCCGACCGAACGGGGTACCTGGACCCAGTACTTC
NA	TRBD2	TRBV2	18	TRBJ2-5	CASSGGALAGATIETQYF	TGTGCCAGCAGCGGGGGGGCCTTAGCGGGAGCGACTATAGAGACCCAGTACTTC
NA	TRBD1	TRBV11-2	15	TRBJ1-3	CASSPQGGAGNTIYF	TGTGCCAGCAGCCCCCAGGGGGGAGCTGGAAACACCATATATTTT
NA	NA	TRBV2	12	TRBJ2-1	CAGTRDSNEQFF	TGTGCCGGGACCCGGGACTCTAATGAGCAGTTCTTC
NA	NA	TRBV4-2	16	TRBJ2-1	CASSPSPGNSYNEQFF	TGTGCCAGCAGCCCATCACCGGGGAATTCGTACAATGAGCAGTTCTTC
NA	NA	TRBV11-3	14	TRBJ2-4	CASSPQGSENIQYF	TGTGCCAGCAGCCCACAGGGTAGCGAAAACATTCAGTACTTC
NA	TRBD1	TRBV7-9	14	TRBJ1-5	CASSRGQGFQPQHF	TGTGCCAGCAGCCGGGGACAGGGCTTTCAGCCCCAGCATTTT